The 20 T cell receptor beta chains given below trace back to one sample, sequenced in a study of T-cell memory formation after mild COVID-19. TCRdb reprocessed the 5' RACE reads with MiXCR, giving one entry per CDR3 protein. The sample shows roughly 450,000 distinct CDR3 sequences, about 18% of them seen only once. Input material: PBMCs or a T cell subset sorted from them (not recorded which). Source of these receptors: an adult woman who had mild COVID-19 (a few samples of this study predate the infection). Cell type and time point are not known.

In nucleotides, the CDR3 is TGTGCCAGCAGTGAAGCGCTGTTCCTATGGGTTTCGAACACTGAAGCTTTCTTT. It yields the protein CASSEALFLWVSNTEAFF. This sequence joins TRBV6-1 and TRBJ1-1; D unclear. The germline V gene encodes CDR1 MNHNS and CDR2 SASEGT. V was pared by 0 bases and J by 1 base, with 18 bases between. The CDR3 spans 18 residues.

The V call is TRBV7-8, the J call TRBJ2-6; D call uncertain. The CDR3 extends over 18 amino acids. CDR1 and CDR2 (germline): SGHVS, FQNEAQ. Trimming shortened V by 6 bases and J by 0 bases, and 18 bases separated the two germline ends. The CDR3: CASRGFRPSDSGANVLTF. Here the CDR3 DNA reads TGTGCCAGCAGGGGTTTCAGGCCTTCGGACTCTGGGGCCAACGTCCTGACTTTC.

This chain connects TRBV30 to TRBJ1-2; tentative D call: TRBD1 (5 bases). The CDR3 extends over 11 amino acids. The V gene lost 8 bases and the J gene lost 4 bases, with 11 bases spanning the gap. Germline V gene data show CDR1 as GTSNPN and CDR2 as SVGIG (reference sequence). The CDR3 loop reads CAGTGVYGYTF. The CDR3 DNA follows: TGTGCCGGAACAGGCGTCTATGGCTACACCTTC.

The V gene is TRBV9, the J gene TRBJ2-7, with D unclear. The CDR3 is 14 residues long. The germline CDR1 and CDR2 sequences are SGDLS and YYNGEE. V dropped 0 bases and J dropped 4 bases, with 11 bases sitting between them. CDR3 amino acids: CASSVGDLFYEQYF. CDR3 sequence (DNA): TGTGCCAGCAGCGTAGGAGATCTTTTTTACGAGCAGTACTTC.

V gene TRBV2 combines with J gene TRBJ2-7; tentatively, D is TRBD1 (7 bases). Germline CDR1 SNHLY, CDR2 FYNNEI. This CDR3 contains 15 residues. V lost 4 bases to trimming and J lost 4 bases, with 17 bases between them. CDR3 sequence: CASSGGDSLRYEQYF. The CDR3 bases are TGTGCCAGCAGTGGGGGGGACAGCCTACGTTACGAGCAGTACTTC.

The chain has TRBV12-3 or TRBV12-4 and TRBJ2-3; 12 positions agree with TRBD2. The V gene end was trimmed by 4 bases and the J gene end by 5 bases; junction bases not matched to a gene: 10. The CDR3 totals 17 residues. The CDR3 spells CASSSDLAGGPRDTQYF. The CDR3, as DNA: TGTGCCAGCAGTTCCGACCTAGCGGGAGGGCCCAGAGATACGCAGTATTTT.

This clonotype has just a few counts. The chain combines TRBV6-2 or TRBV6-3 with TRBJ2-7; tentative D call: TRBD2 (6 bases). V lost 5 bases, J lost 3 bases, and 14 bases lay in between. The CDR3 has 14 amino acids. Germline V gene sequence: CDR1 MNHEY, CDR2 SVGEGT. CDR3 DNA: TGTGCCAGCAGTGTCGGGGGAGGCGGCTACGAGCAGTACTTC. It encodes CASSVGGGGYEQYF.

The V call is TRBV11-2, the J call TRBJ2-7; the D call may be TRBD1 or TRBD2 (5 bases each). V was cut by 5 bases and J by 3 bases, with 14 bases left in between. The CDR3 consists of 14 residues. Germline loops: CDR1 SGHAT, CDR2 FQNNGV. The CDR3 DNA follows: TGTGCCAGCAGCGTTCGGGGCAGAAGCTACGAGCAGTACTTC. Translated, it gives CASSVRGRSYEQYF.

The CDR3 protein is CASSIEYQGNNYGYTF. CDR3 in DNA: TGTGCCAGTAGTATCGAATACCAGGGGAATAACTATGGCTACACCTTC. The V gene is TRBV19, the J gene TRBJ1-2, with D tentatively TRBD1 (6 bases). CDR1 LNHDA and CDR2 SQIVND come from the germline V gene (reference sequence). The CDR3 runs to 16 residues. V shed 3 bases and J shed 1 base, with 15 bases lying between them.

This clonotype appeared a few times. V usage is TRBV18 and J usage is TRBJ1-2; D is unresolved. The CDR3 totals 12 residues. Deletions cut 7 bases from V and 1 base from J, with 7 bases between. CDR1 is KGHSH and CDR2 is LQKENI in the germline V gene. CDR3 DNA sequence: TGTGCCAGCTTAGGAAATAACTATGGCTACACCTTC. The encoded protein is CASLGNNYGYTF.

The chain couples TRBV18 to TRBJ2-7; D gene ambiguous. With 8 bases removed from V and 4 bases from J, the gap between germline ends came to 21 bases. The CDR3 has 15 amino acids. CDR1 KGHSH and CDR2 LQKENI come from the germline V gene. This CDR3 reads CASTPTRSANYEQYF. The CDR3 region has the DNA TGTGCCAGCACCCCGACCCGGTCGGCTAATTACGAGCAGTACTTC. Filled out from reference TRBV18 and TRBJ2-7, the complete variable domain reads NAGVMQNPRHLVRRRGQEARLRCSPMKGHSHVYWYRQLPEEGLKFMVYLQKENIIDESGMPKERFSAEFPKEGPSILRIQQVVRGDSAAYFCASTPTRSANYEQYFGPGTRLTVT.

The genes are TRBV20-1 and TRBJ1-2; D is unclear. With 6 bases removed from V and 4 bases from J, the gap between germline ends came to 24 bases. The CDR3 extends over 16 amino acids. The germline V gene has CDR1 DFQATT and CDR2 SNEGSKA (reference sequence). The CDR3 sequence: CSAPPKGQATTYGYTF. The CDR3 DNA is TGCAGTGCCCCCCCCAAAGGGCAGGCCACTACCTATGGCTACACCTTC.

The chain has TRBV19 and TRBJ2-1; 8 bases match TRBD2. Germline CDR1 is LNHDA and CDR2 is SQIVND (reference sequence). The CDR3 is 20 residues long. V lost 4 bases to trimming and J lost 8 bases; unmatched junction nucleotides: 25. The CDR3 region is CASSTPGRPRLGAGVDEQFF. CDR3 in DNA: TGTGCCAGTAGTACCCCTGGGAGACCCCGGCTCGGAGCGGGAGTCGATGAGCAGTTCTTC.

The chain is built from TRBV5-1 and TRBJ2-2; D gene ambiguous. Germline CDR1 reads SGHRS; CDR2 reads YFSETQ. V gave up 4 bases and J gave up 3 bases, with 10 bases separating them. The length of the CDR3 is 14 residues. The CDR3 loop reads CASSAQLDTGELFF. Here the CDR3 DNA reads TGCGCCAGCAGCGCACAACTGGACACCGGGGAGCTGTTTTTT.

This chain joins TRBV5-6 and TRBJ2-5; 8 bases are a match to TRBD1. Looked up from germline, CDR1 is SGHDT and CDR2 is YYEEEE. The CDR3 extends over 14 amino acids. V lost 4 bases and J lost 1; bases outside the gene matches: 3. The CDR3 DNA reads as TGTGCCAGCAGCATGGGGACAGGCCAAGAGACCCAGTACTTC. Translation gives CASSMGTGQETQYF.

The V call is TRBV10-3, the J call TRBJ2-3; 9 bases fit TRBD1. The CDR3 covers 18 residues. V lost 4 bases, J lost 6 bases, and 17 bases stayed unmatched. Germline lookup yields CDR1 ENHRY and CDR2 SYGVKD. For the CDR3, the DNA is TGTGCCATCAGTGGCACCGGGACAGGGAGTGGGACGGTGGATACGCAGTATTTT. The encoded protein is CAISGTGTGSGTVDTQYF.

CDR3 DNA: TGCGCCAGCAGCTTGGTTATAGGACGGAACACTGAAGCTTTCTTT. Protein product: CASSLVIGRNTEAFF. The V and J genes are TRBV5-1 and TRBJ1-1; D is undetermined. Trimming cost V 0 bases and J 1 base, with 10 bases left between them. This CDR3 region has 15 residues. The germline gives CDR1 SGHRS, CDR2 YFSETQ.

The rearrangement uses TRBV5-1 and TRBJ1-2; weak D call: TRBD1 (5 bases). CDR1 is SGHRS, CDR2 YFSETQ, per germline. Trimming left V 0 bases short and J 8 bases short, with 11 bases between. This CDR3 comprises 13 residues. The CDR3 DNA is TGCGCCAGCAGCTTGGCTCTAGGGGAAGGCTACACCTTC. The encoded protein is CASSLALGEGYTF.

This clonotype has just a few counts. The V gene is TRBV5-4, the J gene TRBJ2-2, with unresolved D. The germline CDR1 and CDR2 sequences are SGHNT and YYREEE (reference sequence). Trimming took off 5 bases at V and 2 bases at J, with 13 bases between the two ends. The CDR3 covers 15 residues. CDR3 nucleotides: TGTGCCAGCAGTCCTGGTAAACCTAACACCGGGGAGCTGTTTTTT. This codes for CASSPGKPNTGELFF.

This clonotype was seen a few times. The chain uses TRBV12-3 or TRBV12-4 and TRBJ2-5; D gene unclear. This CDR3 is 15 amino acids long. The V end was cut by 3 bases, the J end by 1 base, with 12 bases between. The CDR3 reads CASSFGHDFQETQYF. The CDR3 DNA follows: TGTGCCAGCAGTTTCGGGCACGACTTCCAAGAGACCCAGTACTTC.